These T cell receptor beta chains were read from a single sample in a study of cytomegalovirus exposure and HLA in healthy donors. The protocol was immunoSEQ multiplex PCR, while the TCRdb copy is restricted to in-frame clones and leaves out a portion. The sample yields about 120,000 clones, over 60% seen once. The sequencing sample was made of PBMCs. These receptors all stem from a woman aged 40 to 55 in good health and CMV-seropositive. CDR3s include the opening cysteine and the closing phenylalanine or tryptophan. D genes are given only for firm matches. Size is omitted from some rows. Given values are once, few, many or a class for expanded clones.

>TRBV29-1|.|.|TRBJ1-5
TGCAGCGTTGTCGAGGGGGAAACTAATCAGCCCCAGCATTTT
CSVVEGETNQPQHF
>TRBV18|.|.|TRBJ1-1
TGTGCCAGCTCACCAGGACATGTGAACACTGAAGCTTTCTTT
CASSPGHVNTEAFF
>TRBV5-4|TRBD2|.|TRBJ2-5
TGTGCCAGCAGCTTTCGTACTAGCGGACAAGAGACCCAGTACTTC
CASSFRTSGQETQYF
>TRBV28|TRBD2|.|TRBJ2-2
TGTGCCAGCAGTTTATTCCGGACTAGCGGCACCGGGGAGCTGTTTTTT
CASSLFRTSGTGELFF
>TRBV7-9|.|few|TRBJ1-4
TGTGCCAGCAGCTCCACGGGGGGGGCGACTAATGAAAAACTGTTTTTT
CASSSTGGATNEKLFF
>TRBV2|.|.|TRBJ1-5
TGTGCCAGCAACGCAGGTTACAATCAGCCCCAGCATTTT
CASNAGYNQPQHF
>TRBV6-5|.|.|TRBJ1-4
TGTGCCAGCAGTTACTCGGCAGGGGTTGGCGAAAAACTGTTTTTT
CASSYSAGVGEKLFF
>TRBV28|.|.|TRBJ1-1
TGTGCCAGCAGTTTCTCAGGGGCCGAAGCTTTCTTT
CASSFSGAEAFF
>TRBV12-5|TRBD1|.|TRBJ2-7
TGTGCTAGTGGACCCCCCGGGGACAGGGCGAACGAGCAGTACTTC
CASGPPGDRANEQYF
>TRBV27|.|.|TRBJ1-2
TGTGCCAGCAGTTTATCCCCCTACGCCTTTGGCTACACCTTC
CASSLSPYAFGYTF
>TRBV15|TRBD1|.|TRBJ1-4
TGTGCCACCAGCAGAACGACAGGGGAACTGTTTTTT
CATSRTTGELFF
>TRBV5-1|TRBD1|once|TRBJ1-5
TGCGCCAGCAGCTTATCAGGGGGAGGTCAGCCCCAGCATTTT
CASSLSGGGQPQHF
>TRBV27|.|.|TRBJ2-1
TGTGCCAGCAGTCCCTCGGGGGATTACAATGAGCAGTTCTTC
CASSPSGDYNEQFF
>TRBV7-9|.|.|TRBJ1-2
TGTGCCAGCAGCAAAGGGATATTACAGGGTAGCGGCTACACCTTC
CASSKGILQGSGYTF
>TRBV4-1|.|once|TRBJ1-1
TGCGCCAGCAGCCAAGATGCAGTGAACACTGAAGCTTTCTTT
CASSQDAVNTEAFF
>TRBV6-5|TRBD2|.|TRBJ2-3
TGTGCCAGCAGTTACGCGGGGGGAAACACAGATACGCAGTATTTT
CASSYAGGNTDTQYF
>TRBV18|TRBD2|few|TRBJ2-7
TGTGCCAGCTCACCTCCACTAGCGGGAGTCCGTCACGAGCAGTACTTC
CASSPPLAGVRHEQYF
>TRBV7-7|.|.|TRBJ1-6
TGTGCTAGCAGCAAAGGACAGAATTCACCCCTCCACTTT
CASSKGQNSPLHF
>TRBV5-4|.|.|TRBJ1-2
TGTGCCAGCAGCTTGGACAGTAATGGCTACACCTTC
CASSLDSNGYTF
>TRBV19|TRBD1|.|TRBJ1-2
TGTGCCAGTAGTATGCGGAGAACCGGGACAGTTGGCTACACCTTC
CASSMRRTGTVGYTF
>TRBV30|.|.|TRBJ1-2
TGTGCCCATGGAGTGCATTATGGCTACACCTTC
CAHGVHYGYTF
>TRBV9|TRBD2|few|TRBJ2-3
TGTGCCAGCAGCAGCGGTACGGGGGGTAGGAGTGGGGTCACAGATACGCAGTATTTT
CASSSGTGGRSGVTDTQYF
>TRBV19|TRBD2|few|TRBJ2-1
TGTGCCAGTAGTAGCCAGAGCGGGGGGGCCAATGAGCAGTTCTTC
CASSSQSGGANEQFF
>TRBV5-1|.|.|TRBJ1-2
TGCGCCAGCAGTGAGAAGGGGAACTATGGCTACACCTTC
CASSEKGNYGYTF
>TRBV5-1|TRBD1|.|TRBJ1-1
TGCGCCAGCAGCTGGGGACAGTCGAACACTGAAGCTTTCTTT
CASSWGQSNTEAFF
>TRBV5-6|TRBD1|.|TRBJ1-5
TGTGCCAGCAGCTTAGGACAGGGGAACAATCAGCCCCAGCATTTT
CASSLGQGNNQPQHF
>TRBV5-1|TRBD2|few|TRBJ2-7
TGCGCCAGCAGCCCGAAACCCAGCGGGGTAGAGTTGGAGCAGTACTTC
CASSPKPSGVELEQYF
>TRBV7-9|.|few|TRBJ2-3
TGTGCCAGCAGCTTAGTAAGCGGGAGCACAGATACGCAGTATTTT
CASSLVSGSTDTQYF
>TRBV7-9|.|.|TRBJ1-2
TGTGCCAGCAGCTTACAGGTCCCCACCGGCGATGGCTACACCTTC
CASSLQVPTGDGYTF
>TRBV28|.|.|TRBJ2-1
TGTGCCAGCAGTTTCATCCAGGGCCGGTACAATGAGCAGTTCTTC
CASSFIQGRYNEQFF
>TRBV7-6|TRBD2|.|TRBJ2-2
TGTGCCAGCAGCTTGCTAGCGGGAGACAACACCGGGGAGCTGTTTTTT
CASSLLAGDNTGELFF
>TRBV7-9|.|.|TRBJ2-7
TGTGCCAGCAGCGTAGTCGGGGTAAGCGAGCAGTACTTC
CASSVVGVSEQYF
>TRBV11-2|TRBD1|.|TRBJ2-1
TGTGCCAGCAGCTTAGAGGGACAGTCCTACAATGAGCAGTTCTTC
CASSLEGQSYNEQFF
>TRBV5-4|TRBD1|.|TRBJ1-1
TGTGCCACCACCAGAAGGGACAGGGGACTTGGGGAAGCTTTCTTT
CATTRRDRGLGEAFF
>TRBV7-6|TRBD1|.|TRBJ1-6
TGTGCCAGCAGCCCGCTACAGGACAGGGGGGGTTCACCCCTCCACTTT
CASSPLQDRGGSPLHF
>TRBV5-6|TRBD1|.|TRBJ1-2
TGTGCCAGCAGCTATGGCAGGCCAGGGGGCGCGGGCTACACCTTC
CASSYGRPGGAGYTF
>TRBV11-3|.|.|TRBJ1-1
TGTGCCAGCAGCTTGATGCAGGGCTCCCCTGAAGCTTTCTTT
CASSLMQGSPEAFF
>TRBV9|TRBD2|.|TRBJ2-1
TGTGCCAGCAGCGTAGAGATAGCGGGAGGGAGGGATGAGCAGTTCTTC
CASSVEIAGGRDEQFF
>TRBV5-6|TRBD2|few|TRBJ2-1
TGTGCCAGCAGCTTGGGGGGGCGGCGGGGGGAAGAGCAGTTCTTC
CASSLGGRRGEEQFF
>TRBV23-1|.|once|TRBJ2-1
TGCGCCAGCAGTCAATGGCGACCCAGGGCGTATCATGAGCAGTTCTTC
CASSQWRPRAYHEQFF
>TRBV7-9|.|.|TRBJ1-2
TGTGCCAGCAGCCCCCGACAGGACCTCTATGGCTACACCTTC
CASSPRQDLYGYTF
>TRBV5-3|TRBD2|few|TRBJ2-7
TGTGCCAGAAGCACCGGACTAGCGGGGGTCCGCTACGAGCAGTACTTC
CARSTGLAGVRYEQYF
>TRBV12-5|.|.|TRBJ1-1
TGTGCTAGTGCCTTGGACGGGATGAACACTGAAGCTTTCTTT
CASALDGMNTEAFF
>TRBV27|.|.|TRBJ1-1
TGTGCCAGCATTCCCCTGGGAGGCGGCACTGAAGCTTTCTTT
CASIPLGGGTEAFF
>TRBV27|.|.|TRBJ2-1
TGTGCCAGCAGGGCAGCCTACAATGAGCAGTTCTTC
CASRAAYNEQFF
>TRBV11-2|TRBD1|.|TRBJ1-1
TGTGCCAGCAGTTCCACTACAGGGGGTTACACTGAAGCTTTCTTT
CASSSTTGGYTEAFF
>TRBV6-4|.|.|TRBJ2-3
TGTGCCAGCAGTGACTCGGAGTTTTCCACAGATACGCAGTATTTT
CASSDSEFSTDTQYF
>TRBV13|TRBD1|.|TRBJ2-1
TGTGCCAGCAGCTCGTTCACCGGGACAGGGTTGTACAATGAGCAGTTCTTC
CASSSFTGTGLYNEQFF
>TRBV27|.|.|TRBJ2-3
TGTGCCAGCAGTTGGGGGCCGTCGAATGGAGATACGCAGTATTTT
CASSWGPSNGDTQYF
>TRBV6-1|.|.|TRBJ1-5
TGTGCCAGCAGTGCGTCAGGGAGGAGCAATCAGCCCCAGCATTTT
CASSASGRSNQPQHF
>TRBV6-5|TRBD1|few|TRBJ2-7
TGTGCCACCTCACCCGGGACAGGGCGAAACGAGCAGTACTTC
CATSPGTGRNEQYF
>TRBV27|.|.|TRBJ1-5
TGTGCCAGCAGTTCACAGGGCGAAGGTCAGCCCCAGCATTTT
CASSSQGEGQPQHF
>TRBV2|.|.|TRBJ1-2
TGTGCCAGCAGAGAGACAGGCCATGGCTACACCTTC
CASRETGHGYTF
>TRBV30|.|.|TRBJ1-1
TGTGCCTACCTAGGGGGGGGCACTGAAGCTTTCTTT
CAYLGGGTEAFF
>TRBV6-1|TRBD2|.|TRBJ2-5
TGTGCCAGCATGCAAGCGGGAGGGGAGACCCAGTACTTC
CASMQAGGETQYF
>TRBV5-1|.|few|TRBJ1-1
TGCGCCAGCAGAACCGACAGGAACACTGAAGCTTTCTTT
CASRTDRNTEAFF
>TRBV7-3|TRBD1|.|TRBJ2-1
TGTGCCAGCAGCTTAAAGCTATCCCTGGGACAGGGTTTCGACAATGAGCAGTTCTTC
CASSLKLSLGQGFDNEQFF
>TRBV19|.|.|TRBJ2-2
TGTGCCAGTAGTATGGACAGTTTTAACACCGGGGAGCTGTTTTTT
CASSMDSFNTGELFF